These 3 T cell receptor beta chains were all obtained from the same sample, sequenced in a study of PD-L1 blockade in urothelial cancer. As to time point: peripheral blood 6 weeks after treatment start. The method was immunoSEQ multiplex PCR; TCRdb's version includes in-frame clones alone and lacks a portion of them. The sample carries some 120,000 clones, 75% to 90% recorded once. Specimen: PBMCs, collected around atezolizumab (anti-PD-L1) treatment. The source is a man in his sixties with urothelial cancer.

This chain links TRBV5-1 with TRBJ2-7; D possibly corresponds to TRBD1 (5 bases). Trimming pared 1 base from V and 4 bases from J, leaving 6 bases between. This CDR3 contains 12 residues. The germline V gene has CDR1 SGHRS and CDR2 YFSETQ. This CDR3 reads CASSLYRYEQYF. The CDR3 nucleotides read TGCGCCAGCAGCTTGTACAGGTACGAGCAGTACTTC.

The V call is TRBV5-1, the J call TRBJ2-3, with D perhaps matching TRBD2 (5 bases). V lost 0 bases and J lost 0, with 8 bases in between. There are 15 residues in the CDR3. The germline CDR1 and CDR2 sequences are SGHRS and YFSETQ. The CDR3: CASSLASRSTDTQYF. In DNA form, the CDR3 reads TGCGCCAGCAGCTTGGCTAGCCGAAGCACAGATACGCAGTATTTT.

This chain connects TRBV18 to TRBJ2-5; D perhaps matches TRBD2 (6 bases). Trimming removed 3 bases at V and 5 bases at J, with 10 bases between. CDR3 length: 13 amino acids. Germline V gene lookup returns CDR1 KGHSH and CDR2 LQKENI. CDR3 sequence (DNA): TGTGCCAGCTCACCCCGGAGGGTGGAGACCCAGTACTTC. This codes for CASSPRRVETQYF.